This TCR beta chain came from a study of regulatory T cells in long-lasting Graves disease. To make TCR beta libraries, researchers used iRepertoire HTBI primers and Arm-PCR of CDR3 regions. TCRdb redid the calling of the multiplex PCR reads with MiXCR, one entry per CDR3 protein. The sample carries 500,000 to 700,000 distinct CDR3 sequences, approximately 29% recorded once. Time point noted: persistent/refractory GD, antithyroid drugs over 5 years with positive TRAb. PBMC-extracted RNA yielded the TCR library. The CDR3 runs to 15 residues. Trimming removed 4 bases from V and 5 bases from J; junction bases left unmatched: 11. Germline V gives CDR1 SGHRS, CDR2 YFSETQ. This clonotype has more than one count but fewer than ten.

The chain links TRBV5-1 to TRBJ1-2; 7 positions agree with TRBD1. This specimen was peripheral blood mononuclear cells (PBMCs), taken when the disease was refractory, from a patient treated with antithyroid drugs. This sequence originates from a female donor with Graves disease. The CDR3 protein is CASSPGTATWYGYTF. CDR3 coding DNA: TGCGCCAGCAGCCCCGGGACAGCGACGTGGTATGGCTACACCTTC.